The 23 T cell receptor beta chains given below trace back to one sample, sequenced in a study of CD8+ T cells in alopecia areata. The pooled cutaneous lymph node cells were sorted using several markers (CD4, CD8alpha, NKG2D, NKG2ACE and others). Following extraction, RNA underwent reverse transcription to cDNA, which served as the sequencing template. Clones were read by immunoSEQ multiplex PCR, and TCRdb kept only the in-frame ones, dropping some. Singletons are absent from the sample, which has around 300,000 clones. Sequenced sample: CD4+ T cells sorted from a lymph node. Receptors were obtained from a C3H/HeJ mouse with alopecia areata. These mice share the MHC haplotype H2-k.

Regarding this clone: Mouse gene names apply. The read is 4 residues too short to cover the CDR3 end, so that end is filled in from the germline J gene. The chain couples TRBV13-3 to TRBJ1-1, with TRBD1 as a possible D gene (6 bases). Germline CDR1 is NNHDY and CDR2 is SYVADS. Trimming took 5 bases from V and 0 from J, leaving 11 bases between them. This CDR3 has 14 amino acids. The sequenced CDR3 bases are TGTGCCAGCAGGGCTGACAGGAAGAACACA. Translated, it gives CASRADRKNT. The full CDR3 reads CASRADRKNTEVFF.

Concerning this clone itself: Gene names are mouse gene names. The read ends 4 residues shy of where the CDR3 ends; the end is completed using the germline J gene. V gene TRBV17 combines with J gene TRBJ2-2; 12 bases line up with TRBD1. Germline V gene lookup returns CDR1 MNHDT and CDR2 YYDKIL. There are 16 residues in the CDR3. Losses at the gene ends were 3 bases for V and 3 bases for J; bases not matched to a gene: 2. The chain's CDR3 is CASSRGTGGDTGQLYF. The sequenced CDR3 bases are TGTGCTAGCAGTAGGGGGACAGGGGGCGACACCGGG.

In this sample, this clone turned up a few times. Gene names follow the mouse nomenclature. This chain's CDR3 is CARDRDEQYF. The sequenced part of the CDR3 DNA is TGTGCCAGAGACAGGGAT. The genes are TRBV19 and TRBJ2-7, with TRBD1 matching 7 bases. The read falls 4 residues short of the CDR3 end, and the missing part is taken from the germline J gene. The CDR3 length is 10 residues. Germline CDR1 FNHDT, CDR2 SITEND (reference sequence).

The sample holds a few counts of this clone. The germline and genes are mouse ones. The read finishes 4 residues shy of the CDR3 end, and the germline J gene is used to complete it. Other DNA sequences in this sample translate to the same CDR3. The genes are TRBV13-1 and TRBJ2-5; 8 positions match TRBD1. This CDR3 spans 13 amino acids. CDR1 and CDR2 from the germline V gene are NSHNY and SYGAGN. This CDR3 reads CASSVRDRDTQYF. CDR3 DNA (partial): TGTGCCAGCAGTGTCCGGGACAGGGAC.

This clone came up a few times. The gene names here belong to mouse. Sequencing ends 4 residues short of the CDR3 end; the germline J gene provides the rest. V usage is TRBV13-1 and J usage is TRBJ1-2; maybe TRBD1 (5 bases). The CDR3 covers 14 residues. Germline assignment: CDR1 NSHNY and CDR2 SYGAGN. Between the trimmed V and J ends, which lost 3 bases and 2 bases, there was a span of 11 bases. This chain's CDR3 is CASSAGRRNSDYTF. The covered CDR3 bases are TGTGCCAGCAGTGCAGGGAGAAGGAACTCC.

This clone was recorded at least ten times. These gene names are mouse names. Sequencing ends 4 residues short of the CDR3 end; the germline J gene provides the rest. The chain has TRBV17 and TRBJ2-1; possible D gene TRBD1, 6 bases. The germline V gene encodes CDR1 MNHDT and CDR2 YYDKIL. V was pared by 0 bases and J by 5 bases, with 11 bases between. The length of the CDR3 is 15 residues. The CDR3 reads CASSRERGTNAEQFF. CDR3 DNA (partial): TGTGCTAGCAGTAGAGAAAGGGGGACAAATGCT.

Only a few counts were recorded for this clone. Gene names are mouse gene names. The missing CDR3 end, 4 residues past where the read stops, is filled in from the germline J gene. The chain uses TRBV13-1 and TRBJ2-5; D is perhaps TRBD1 (5 bases). The CDR3 is 13 amino acids. The V and J ends lost 5 bases and 1 base respectively, with 8 bases between them. Germline V gene lookup returns CDR1 NSHNY and CDR2 SYGAGN. The CDR3 region is CASSRQHQDTQYF. The part of the CDR3 DNA that was read is TGTGCCAGCAGCCGACAGCACCAAGAC.

Comment on this clone: Gene labels here are mouse ones. The CDR3 is cut off 4 residues early in the read; its end comes from the germline J gene. The chain couples TRBV13-1 to TRBJ2-5; 8 bases map to TRBD1. V shed 0 bases and J 2 bases; nucleotides not matched to a gene: 2. This CDR3 is 15 amino acids long. Looked up from germline, CDR1 is NSHNY and CDR2 is SYGAGN. CDR3 residues: CASSDVGQVQDTQYF. CDR3 DNA (partial): TGTGCCAGCAGTGATGTGGGACAGGTCCAAGAC.

As regards this clone: The gene names given are mouse names. The read terminates 4 residues before the CDR3 end, so the remaining end is supplied by the germline J gene. V gene TRBV1 combines with J gene TRBJ2-1; unclear D gene. Trimming left V 5 bases short and J 1 base short, with 9 bases between. Germline values: CDR1 NSQYPW, CDR2 LRSPGD (reference sequence). This CDR3 has 14 residues. The CDR3 sequence: CTCSPTKNYAEQFF. CDR3 bases read: TGCACCTGCAGTCCTACAAAAAACTATGCT.

This clone is termed medium-sized. Genes and germline are mouse. The read ends 4 residues early relative to the CDR3; the germline J gene fills the gap. This rearrangement joins TRBV14 to TRBJ2-7, with D perhaps matching TRBD2 (5 bases). The germline CDR1 and CDR2 sequences are SGHDT and FRDEAV. Deletions cut 2 bases from V and 0 bases from J, with 9 bases between. This CDR3 comprises 14 residues. This CDR3 reads CASSFPGSSYEQYF. CDR3 bases read: TGTGCCAGCAGTTTTCCTGGGAGCTCCTAT.

Details on this clone: Any gene name here is a mouse gene name. Coverage ceases 4 residues before the CDR3 finishes, and the germline J gene fills in the end. Different DNA sequences within this sample yield the same CDR3. The V and J genes are TRBV1 and TRBJ2-3; 8 bases align to TRBD2. The CDR3 sequence is 15 residues long. Germline values: CDR1 NSQYPW, CDR2 LRSPGD (reference sequence). V dropped 4 bases and J dropped 0; count of bases not matched to a gene: 3. The sequenced part of the CDR3 DNA is TGCACCTGCAGTGGGACTGGGACTAGTGCAGAA. The encoded protein is CTCSGTGTSAE. In full, the CDR3 is CTCSGTGTSAETLYF.

This clone occurred a few times. The listed genes are named as in mouse. The read falls 4 residues short of the CDR3 end, and the missing part is taken from the germline J gene. Other DNA sequences in the same sample also yield this CDR3. The chain recombines TRBV13-2 with TRBJ2-7, with 10 bases matching TRBD2. The CDR3 loop spans 14 amino acids. The germline V gene has CDR1 NNHNN and CDR2 SYGAGS (reference sequence). The covered CDR3 bases are TGTGCCAGCGGTGATCCGGGACTGGGGTAT. As protein: CASGDPGLGY. The full CDR3 is CASGDPGLGYEQYF.

Notes on this clone: The gene names given are mouse names. The read finishes 4 residues shy of the CDR3 end, and the germline J gene is used to complete it. V and J are TRBV19 and TRBJ2-5; 8 nucleotides match TRBD2. The CDR3 has 14 amino acids. The germline gives CDR1 FNHDT, CDR2 SITEND (reference sequence). CDR3 DNA, as far as it was read: TGTGCCAGCAGTATAGCCTGGGGGGCTGAC. It translates to CASSIAWGAD. The entire CDR3 protein reads CASSIAWGADTQYF. Full variable domain (remainder filled in from reference TRBV19 and TRBJ2-5): GGIITQTPKFLIGQEGQKLTLKCQQNFNHDTMYWYRQDSGKGLRLIYYSITENDLQKGDLSEGYDASREKKSSFSLTVTSAQKNEMAVFLCASSIAWGADTQYFGPGTRLLVL.

Note on this clone: Gene names and germline match the mouse. The sequenced fragment ends 4 residues before the CDR3 boundary, so the rest is inferred from the germline J gene. The genes are TRBV1 and TRBJ2-5; 7 positions agree with TRBD1. The CDR3 extends over 15 amino acids. Germline-derived CDR1 and CDR2 are NSQYPW and LRSPGD (reference sequence). Trimming at V came to 4 bases and at J to 1 base, leaving 5 bases not matched to a gene. CDR3 DNA, as far as it was read: TGCACCTGCAGTGGATCCACAGGGGACCAAGAC. It yields the protein CTCSGSTGDQD. The CDR3 as a whole reads CTCSGSTGDQDTQYF. The whole variable domain, filled in from reference TRBV1 and TRBJ2-5, reads VTLLEQNPRWRLVPRGQAVNLRCILKNSQYPWMSWYQQDLQKQLQWLFTLRSPGDKEVKSLPGADYLATRVTDTELRLQVANMSQGRTLYCTCSGSTGDQDTQYFGPGTRLLVL.

With respect to this clone: Gene names follow the mouse nomenclature. Sequencing ends 4 residues short of the CDR3 end; the germline J gene provides the rest. The same CDR3 arises from other DNA sequences in this sample as well. The chain carries TRBV31 and TRBJ2-2; no clear D. Trimming took off 1 base at V and 1 base at J, with 7 bases between the two ends. Germline CDR1 reads GKSSPN; CDR2 reads SITVG. The CDR3 runs to 14 residues. The CDR3 bases that were read are TGTGCCTGGAGTCCACAGAAAAACACCGGG. Translation: CAWSPQKNTG. The whole CDR3 region reads CAWSPQKNTGQLYF.

With regard to this clone: Each gene name is a mouse one. The read finishes 4 residues shy of the CDR3 end, and the germline J gene is used to complete it. At the DNA level, this CDR3 is encoded by other sequences in the same sample as well. The rearrangement links TRBV31 to TRBJ2-1; 10 nucleotides match TRBD2. CDR1 and CDR2 (germline): GKSSPN, SITVG. With V trimmed by 1 base and J by 6 bases, 3 bases remained unmatched. The CDR3 is 14 amino acids. The CDR3 bases that were read are TGTGCCTGGAGTCGACTGGGGGGTGGTGCT. Translation: CAWSRLGGGA. The whole CDR3 protein reads CAWSRLGGGAEQFF.

As to this clone: Mouse germline and gene names are used. The missing CDR3 end, 4 residues past where the read stops, is filled in from the germline J gene. This chain joins TRBV13-2 and TRBJ2-1, with 8 bases that match TRBD2. This CDR3 contains 14 residues. After removal of 3 bases from V and 3 bases from J, the junction contained 2 bases not matched to a gene. CDR1 and CDR2 (germline): NNHNN, SYGAGS (reference sequence). This CDR3 is CASGVGLVYAEQFF. The DNA read from the CDR3 is TGTGCCAGCGGTGTGGGACTGGTCTATGCT.

This clone has a handful of counts. These gene names are mouse names. The read comes to an end 3 residues before the CDR3 does, leaving the germline J gene to fill in the end. This chain uses TRBV5 with TRBJ1-6, with 7 bases matching TRBD1. TRBJ1-6 is annotated as an ORF whose role is uncertain. The CDR3 totals 17 residues. The J segment lost 3 bases and the V segment lost 0 bases, leaving 5 bases of the junction unmatched. CDR1 LGHNA and CDR2 YNLKQL come from the germline V gene (reference sequence). The CDR3 loop reads CASSQDGAGGYNSPLYF. The covered CDR3 bases are TGTGCCAGCAGCCAAGATGGCGCAGGGGGCTATAATTCGCCC.

As to this clone: Gene names are the mouse ones. The read stops 4 residues short of the end of the CDR3; the missing end is completed from the germline J gene. This chain joins TRBV13-2 and TRBJ2-5; 8 positions agree with TRBD1. The CDR3 consists of 14 residues. Germline V gene sequence: CDR1 NNHNN, CDR2 SYGAGS (reference sequence). CDR3 loop: CASGDSTGEDTQYF. CDR3 bases read: TGTGCCAGCGGTGACTCGACAGGGGAAGAC.

Concerning this clone itself: The gene symbols are mouse symbols. Read data end 4 residues before the CDR3 end; the end is taken from the germline J gene. This sample includes further DNA sequences coding for the same CDR3. The chain carries TRBV13-3 and TRBJ1-2, with D hard to call. Per the germline V gene, CDR1 is NNHDY and CDR2 is SYVADS. The CDR3 contains 13 residues. Trimming cost V 4 bases and J 0 bases, with 7 bases left between them. Partial CDR3 DNA: TGTGCCAGCAGTCTGACAACAAACTCC. Protein: CASSLTTNS. The whole CDR3 sequence reads CASSLTTNSDYTF.

This clone was picked up a small number of times. Gene names denote mouse genes. The CDR3 goes on 4 residues after the read ends, and that part is filled in from the germline J gene. This rearrangement joins TRBV13-3 to TRBJ1-1; tentatively, D is TRBD1 (5 bases). The CDR3 covers 13 residues. Germline V gene data show CDR1 as NNHDY and CDR2 as SYVADS. V lost 6 bases and J lost 0, with 9 bases in between. The CDR3 region is CASKQTANTEVFF. The CDR3 bases that were read are TGTGCCAGCAAACAGACAGCAAACACA.

Worth noting for this clone: Mouse gene names apply. Sequencing ends 4 residues short of the CDR3 end; the germline J gene provides the rest. The chain joins TRBV13-3 to TRBJ1-1; a possible D gene is TRBD1 (6 bases). V was cut by 1 base and J by 2 bases, with 9 bases left in between. CDR1 is NNHDY and CDR2 is SYVADS in the germline V gene. The CDR3 contains 14 residues. The sequenced part of the CDR3 DNA is TGTGCCAGCAGTGATCGCAGGGGCAACACA. Encoded protein: CASSDRRGNT. The whole CDR3 reads CASSDRRGNTEVFF.

This clone was recorded at least ten times. Germline and genes: mouse. The same CDR3 also results from other DNA sequences found in this sample. The CDR3 protein is CTCSADGGPDTQYF. CDR3 DNA (partial): TGCACCTGCAGTGCAGATGGGGGGCCGGAC. The chain joins TRBV1 to TRBJ2-5, with D tentatively TRBD2 (7 bases). The observed sequence ends 4 residues before the CDR3 terminus, with the missing tail filled in from the germline J gene. Germline V lookup: CDR1 NSQYPW, CDR2 LRSPGD (reference sequence). The CDR3 runs 14 residues.